These 19 T cell receptor beta chains share one sample of origin, sequenced in a study of technical replicates of blood from several donors (dated by TCRdb to about 2017). Receptors were amplified or captured by the immunoSEQ multiplex PCR assay. TCRdb took this table from immuneACCESS and kept in-frame rearrangements with V and J called. Such tables lack part of the clones; where checked against another copy, unresolved V genes explain under half of the gap, and the rest is unexplained. The sample table holds about 100,000 clones, of which almost 96% were seen once. The ten largest clones take up approximately 0.22% of the sample. Sequencing was carried out using T cells isolated from PBMCs. These receptors all stem from a human donor in good health.

The J gene is TRBJ1-4, the V gene TRBV27; TRBD1 might be the D (5 bases). Germline assignment: CDR1 MNHEY and CDR2 SMNVEV (reference sequence). This CDR3 region has 18 residues. The V end lost 0 bases, the J end lost 3 bases, and 17 bases lay between the germline ends. The CDR3 bases are TGTGCCAGCAGTTTATCGCCGGTAGGGGCGCGACCTAATGAAAAACTGTTTTTT. Its protein product is CASSLSPVGARPNEKLFF. Supplemented by reference TRBV27 and TRBJ1-4, the full variable domain reads EAQVTQNPRYLITVTGKKLTVTCSQNMNHEYMSWYRQDPGLGLRQIYYSMNVEVTDKGDVPEGYKVSRKEKRNFPLILESPSPNQTSLYFCASSLSPVGARPNEKLFFGSGTQLSVL.

V gene TRBV6-1 combines with J gene TRBJ1-1; D is perhaps TRBD1 (5 bases). Between the trimmed V and J ends, which lost 6 bases and 1 base, there was a span of 9 bases. Germline lookup yields CDR1 MNHNS and CDR2 SASEGT. This CDR3 contains 13 residues. The CDR3 sequence: CASRTQGNTEAFF. The CDR3 DNA reads TGTGCCAGCAGGACCCAGGGGAACACTGAAGCTTTCTTT.

The genes are TRBV29-1 and TRBJ2-1; tentatively, D is TRBD1 (6 bases). Germline V lookup: CDR1 SQVTM, CDR2 ANQGSEA. CDR3 length: 14 residues. V was cut by 2 bases and J by 8 bases, with 16 bases left in between. The CDR3 loop reads CSVESPTGLDEQFF. The CDR3 DNA reads TGCAGCGTTGAATCGCCTACAGGGCTGGATGAGCAGTTCTTC.

The V gene is TRBV5-1, the J gene TRBJ1-2, with D perhaps matching TRBD1 (5 bases). Germline assignment: CDR1 SGHRS and CDR2 YFSETQ. V was pared by 4 bases and J by 2 bases, with 24 bases between. The CDR3 is 18 residues long. CDR3 sequence reads: CASSPTGTPDPTNYGYTF. CDR3 coding DNA: TGCGCCAGCAGCCCTACCGGGACTCCTGACCCTACCAACTATGGCTACACCTTC.

The J gene is TRBJ2-3, the V gene TRBV7-2; 12 bases map to TRBD2. Trimming removed 3 bases from V and 6 bases from J; junction bases left unmatched: 1. The CDR3 is 14 residues long. CDR1 and CDR2 from the germline V gene are SGHTA and FQGNSA. The CDR3 reads CASSFGLAGDTQYF. CDR3 DNA sequence: TGTGCCAGCAGCTTTGGACTAGCGGGGGATACGCAGTATTTT.

The chain is built from TRBV5-6 and TRBJ2-7; 7 bases fit TRBD2. V lost 0 bases to trimming and J lost 1 base; unmatched junction nucleotides: 13. CDR3 length: 18 residues. The germline CDR1 and CDR2 sequences are SGHDT and YYEEEE. The chain's CDR3 is CASSLVAGDGRESYEQYF. The DNA of the CDR3 is TGTGCCAGCAGCTTGGTTGCGGGGGATGGGAGGGAATCCTACGAGCAGTACTTC. Complete variable domain (other parts from reference TRBV5-6 and TRBJ2-7): DAGVTQSPTHLIKTRGQQVTLRCSPKSGHDTVSWYQQALGQGPQFIFQYYEEEERQRGNFPDRFSGHQFPNYSSELNVNALLLGDSALYLCASSLVAGDGRESYEQYFGPGTRLTVT.

This clone was counted a single time. The chain links TRBV5-4 to TRBJ2-2, with 9 bases lining up with TRBD2. V shed 5 bases and J 7 bases; nucleotides not matched to a gene: 12. This CDR3 has 16 amino acids. Germline loops: CDR1 SGHNT, CDR2 YYREEE (reference sequence). The CDR3 DNA follows: TGTGCCAGCAGTACGGCGGGGGGGCGGCGGAACGGGGAGCTGTTTTTT. Amino acids: CASSTAGGRRNGELFF.

V is TRBV13 and J is TRBJ2-7; D is uncertain. CDR1 and CDR2 (germline): PRHDT, FYEKMQ (reference sequence). V lost 3 bases, J lost 2 bases, and 14 bases lay in between. The CDR3 runs to 15 residues. CDR3 sequence: CASSFPTFPPYEQYF. In DNA form, the CDR3 reads TGTGCCAGCAGCTTCCCTACGTTCCCACCCTACGAGCAGTACTTC.

This rearrangement joins TRBV7-9 to TRBJ2-1; 14 positions match TRBD2. The CDR3 contains 18 residues. The V gene's germline CDR1 is SEHNR and CDR2 FQNEAQ (reference sequence). Losses at the gene ends were 4 bases for V and 8 bases for J; bases not matched to a gene: 13. The CDR3 region has the DNA TGTGCCAGCAGCTCCGGGACTAGCGGGGGTATGGTTCTACATGAGCAGTTCTTC. Translated: CASSSGTSGGMVLHEQFF.

The chain uses TRBV28 and TRBJ2-7; 10 positions agree with TRBD1. The V gene's germline CDR1 is MDHEN and CDR2 SYDVKM. Losses at the gene ends were 2 bases for V and 0 bases for J; bases not matched to a gene: 7. CDR3 length: 17 amino acids. CDR3 residues: CASSLMGGQGVSYEQYF. Here the CDR3 DNA reads TGTGCCAGCAGTTTAATGGGCGGACAGGGGGTCTCCTACGAGCAGTACTTC.

The J gene is TRBJ1-3, the V gene TRBV6-1; no reliable D call. Looked up from germline, CDR1 is MNHNS and CDR2 is SASEGT. The CDR3 totals 16 residues. V was pared by 2 bases and J by 0 bases, with 11 bases between. CDR3 sequence reads: CASSEFQDFSGNTIYF. In DNA form, the CDR3 reads TGTGCCAGCAGTGAATTCCAGGATTTCTCTGGAAACACCATATATTTT.

This chain links TRBV11-3 with TRBJ2-2, with D maybe TRBD2 (5 bases). Looked up from germline, CDR1 is SGHNT and CDR2 is YENEEA. V was clipped by 4 bases and J by 13 bases, with 10 bases between them. This CDR3 comprises 11 residues. The CDR3 DNA reads TGTGCCAGCAGCTCTCTGGGGAGGCTGTTTTTT. It encodes CASSSLGRLFF.

This sequence joins TRBV6-5 and TRBJ2-5; no clear D gene. Germline V CDR1 and CDR2: MNHEY, SVGAGI. The V and J ends lost 0 bases and 4 bases respectively, with 9 bases between them. This CDR3 contains 14 residues. The CDR3 region has the DNA TGTGCCAGCAGTTACTCGAGAGAGCCAGAGACCCAGTACTTC. It yields the protein CASSYSREPETQYF.

This rearrangement joins TRBV28 to TRBJ1-3; no reliable D call. Germline V gene lookup returns CDR1 MDHEN and CDR2 SYDVKM. CDR3 length: 17 residues. V was cut by 6 bases and J by 3 bases, with 21 bases left in between. The CDR3 DNA reads TGTGCCAGCAGGGCGGTGTACCCAGCGGGAAGTGGAAACACCATATATTTT. It yields the protein CASRAVYPAGSGNTIYF.

V gene TRBV27 combines with J gene TRBJ2-1; possible D gene TRBD1, 6 bases. The CDR3 has 17 amino acids. CDR1 and CDR2 from the germline V gene are MNHEY and SMNVEV (reference sequence). V was clipped by 5 bases and J by 7 bases, with 24 bases between them. This chain's CDR3 is CASSPRGGYRTGNEQFF. For the CDR3, the DNA is TGTGCCAGCAGTCCCCGGGGCGGCTACCGTACAGGGAATGAGCAGTTCTTC.

V gene TRBV19 combines with J gene TRBJ1-1, with 10 bases identical to TRBD1. Trimming at V came to 11 bases and at J to 1 base, leaving 13 bases not matched to a gene. The CDR3 extends over 16 amino acids. CDR1 and CDR2 from the germline V gene are LNHDA and SQIVND (reference sequence). CDR3 coding DNA: TGTGCCGGAAAAGGGGACAGGGGATTCTCGAACACTGAAGCTTTCTTT. Translation: CAGKGDRGFSNTEAFF.

This chain uses TRBV6-1 with TRBJ2-1; D uncertain. The CDR3 is made up of 15 amino acids. V lost 3 bases, J lost 6 bases, and 15 bases lay in between. Per germline, CDR1 MNHNS and CDR2 SASEGT. The CDR3 DNA follows: TGTGCCAGCAGTGAGAACCGATTCTACCTCAATGAGCAGTTCTTC. It encodes CASSENRFYLNEQFF.

The chain recombines TRBV4-1 with TRBJ2-2; D is ambiguous. Trimming cost V 0 bases and J 4 bases, with 12 bases left between them. The CDR3 is 16 residues long. CDR1 is MGHRA, CDR2 YSYEKL, per germline. CDR3 DNA sequence: TGCGCCAGCAGCCAAGAAGCTCTTCACGGCACCGGGGAGCTGTTTTTT. Translation: CASSQEALHGTGELFF.

The chain combines TRBV7-9 with TRBJ2-1, with a possible D match to TRBD1 (6 bases). The CDR3 consists of 17 residues. Germline V gene lookup returns CDR1 SEHNR and CDR2 FQNEAQ (reference sequence). V was shortened by 3 bases and J by 2 bases, with 17 bases between the two germline ends. The CDR3 loop is CASSFRQGPMAYNEQFF. The CDR3, as DNA: TGTGCCAGCAGCTTTCGTCAGGGGCCTATGGCCTACAATGAGCAGTTCTTC.